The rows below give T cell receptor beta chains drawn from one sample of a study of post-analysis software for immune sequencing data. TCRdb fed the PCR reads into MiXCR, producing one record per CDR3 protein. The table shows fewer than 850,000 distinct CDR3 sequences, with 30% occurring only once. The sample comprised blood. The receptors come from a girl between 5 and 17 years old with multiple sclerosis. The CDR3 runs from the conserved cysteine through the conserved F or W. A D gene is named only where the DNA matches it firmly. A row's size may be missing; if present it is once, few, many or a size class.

CASSLGTSGHTDTQYF TGTGCCAGCAGCTTAGGGACTAGCGGACACACAGATACGCAGTATTTT TRBJ2-3 many TRBV11-2 TRBD2 16
CSALWTSGIPYEQYF TGCAGTGCTCTGTGGACTAGCGGGATTCCCTACGAGCAGTACTTC TRBJ2-7 . TRBV20-1 TRBD2 15
CSVEPPRTGTDTQYF TGCAGCGTTGAACCCCCTCGAACAGGGACAGATACGCAGTATTTT TRBJ2-3 . TRBV29-1 . 15
CASSLVGGAGNTIYF TGTGCCAGCAGCTTAGTGGGGGGAGCTGGAAACACCATATATTTT TRBJ1-3 . TRBV7-2 . 15
CASTLMASGTDTQYF TGTGCCAGCACCCTAATGGCTAGCGGCACAGATACGCAGTATTTT TRBJ2-3 few TRBV7-9 . 15
CSARDGFVGHTRDIQYF TGCAGTGCTAGAGATGGATTTGTGGGGCACACGAGGGACATTCAGTACTTC TRBJ2-4 . TRBV20-1 . 17
CSVRTGNMGNQPQHF TGCAGCGTCCGGACAGGGAATATGGGCAATCAGCCCCAGCATTTT TRBJ1-5 many TRBV29-1 TRBD1 15
CASRETGTRRADTQYF TGTGCCAGCAGGGAGACCGGGACTCGGAGAGCAGATACGCAGTATTTT TRBJ2-3 . TRBV6-6 . 16
CASSLDRTSDYEQYF TGTGCCAGCAGCTTAGATCGGACTAGCGACTACGAGCAGTACTTC TRBJ2-7 . TRBV7-2 TRBD2 15
CASSLPRLATNEKLFF TGTGCCAGCAGCTTACCCAGGCTGGCAACTAATGAAAAACTGTTTTTT TRBJ1-4 . TRBV7-9 . 16
CASRPRDLLGVQHF TGTGCCAGCAGGCCCAGGGACCTCTTAGGTGTCCAGCATTTT TRBJ1-5 few TRBV12-3/TRBV12-4 . 14
CASSHGLAAGAKNIQYF TGCGCCAGCAGCCACGGACTAGCGGCCGGGGCCAAAAACATTCAGTACTTC TRBJ2-4 . TRBV4-1 TRBD2 17
CASSEYRGGAGELFF TGTGCCAGCAGTGAATACAGGGGAGGCGCCGGGGAGCTGTTTTTT TRBJ2-2 . TRBV6-1 . 15
CASSRTYGAGSYNSPLHF TGTGCCAGCAGCCGAACCTACGGGGCAGGGTCCTATAATTCACCCCTCCACTTT TRBJ1-6 many TRBV11-2 . 18
CASRLGTGPSGETQYF TGTGCCAGCAGACTCGGGACAGGCCCGTCGGGGGAGACCCAGTACTTC TRBJ2-5 . TRBV6-2/TRBV6-3 TRBD1 16
CASSPREVRGYNEQFF TGTGCCAGCAGCCCTCGAGAGGTGCGGGGCTACAATGAGCAGTTCTTC TRBJ2-1 few TRBV11-2 . 16
CASSVEVADNTGELFF TGTGCCAGCAGCGTAGAGGTGGCGGATAACACCGGGGAGCTGTTTTTT TRBJ2-2 . TRBV9 . 16
CASSFDRNGAFF TGCGCCAGCAGCTTTGACAGGAACGGAGCTTTCTTT TRBJ1-1 . TRBV5-1 . 12
CASRGVGGNTEAFF TGTGCCAGCAGGGGGGTGGGGGGCAACACTGAAGCTTTCTTT TRBJ1-1 once TRBV12-3/TRBV12-4 . 14
CASSRTSGDTDTQYF TGTGCCAGCAGTCGGACTAGCGGCGACACAGATACGCAGTATTTT TRBJ2-3 few TRBV27 TRBD2 15
CASGGITGRTEAFF TGCGCCAGCGGTGGTATTACAGGGCGGACTGAAGCTTTCTTT TRBJ1-1 . TRBV10-2 . 14
CARSLSLTGQGETETFF TGTGCCAGAAGCTTGTCATTGACAGGACAGGGGGAGACTGAAACTTTCTTT TRBJ1-1 . TRBV5-3 TRBD1 17
CASSQDARGWGELFF TGCGCCAGCAGCCAAGACGCCAGGGGATGGGGGGAGCTGTTTTTT TRBJ2-2 few TRBV4-3 . 15
CASSYSLREGYYGYTF TGTGCCAGCAGTTACTCGCTACGGGAAGGGTACTATGGCTACACCTTC TRBJ1-2 few TRBV6-5 . 16
CASSRVSQGYTF TGTGCCAGCAGCCGGGTGTCTCAGGGCTACACCTTC TRBJ1-2 few TRBV11-2 . 12
CASSLGTSGNTGELFF TGTGCCAGCAGCTTAGGGACTAGCGGGAACACCGGGGAGCTGTTTTTT TRBJ2-2 . TRBV11-3 TRBD2 16